Shown below are 2 T cell receptor beta chains from a single sample sequenced in a study of T cell responses to AZD1222 COVID-19 vaccine. Generated by immunoSEQ multiplex PCR, the TCRdb table keeps only in-frame clones and is missing some. The data hold fewer than 130,000 clones, with around 80% observed a single time. Sequences were derived from peripheral blood, sampled on day 0 of AZD1222 vaccination. These receptors were taken from an adult in good health.

This rearrangement joins TRBV7-2 to TRBJ2-3; 11 positions match TRBD1. Losses at the gene ends were 1 base for V and 5 bases for J; bases not matched to a gene: 5. The CDR3 spans 16 residues. CDR1 and CDR2 (germline): SGHTA, FQGNSA. The CDR3 reads CASSLGGQGVGDTQYF. The CDR3 nucleotides are TGTGCCAGCAGCTTAGGGGGACAGGGGGTGGGAGATACGCAGTATTTT.

CDR3 nucleotides: TGTGCCAGCAGTTTAATGGCCGCAGCGGGGAACACTGAAGCTTTCTTT. The encoded protein is CASSLMAAAGNTEAFF. The chain joins TRBV28 to TRBJ1-1; D uncertain. CDR1 is MDHEN and CDR2 is SYDVKM in the germline V gene. The CDR3 consists of 16 residues. Trimming left V 2 bases short and J 1 base short, with 14 bases between. The complete variable domain, with remaining parts taken from reference TRBV28 and TRBJ1-1, reads DVKVTQSSRYLVKRTGEKVFLECVQDMDHENMFWYRQDPGLGLRLIYFSYDVKMKEKGDIPEGYSVSREKKERFSLILESASTNQTSMYLCASSLMAAAGNTEAFFGQGTRLTVV.